Sequencing of this T cell receptor beta chain was carried out in a study of CD8 T cells in ankylosing spondylitis. Findings of the study overall: Some motif variants had been reported before (in reactive arthritis synovial fluid and blood).

This clonotype was observed many times. Its antigen is undetermined. Preparation of TCR beta libraries was done by quantitative 5'-RACE with molecular barcodes. Via MiXCR, TCRdb re-called the 5' RACE reads, giving one row per CDR3 protein. The sample yields 150,000 to 200,000 distinct CDR3 sequences, roughly 11% seen once. The TCR originated in a male donor with ankylosing spondylitis or in good health (not recorded which). The source material was blood, either unsorted or a sorted T cell fraction (not recorded which).

The CDR3 bases are TGTGCCAGCCGACTCGCCGGAGTTTGGGATGAGCAGTTCTTC. The encoded protein is CASRLAGVWDEQFF. The gene calls are TRBV6-1 and TRBJ2-1; the D is unclear. The germline V and J ends were trimmed by 8 bases and 8 bases, with 19 bases remaining between them. The CDR3 is 14 amino acids. Germline assignment: CDR1 MNHNS and CDR2 SASEGT.